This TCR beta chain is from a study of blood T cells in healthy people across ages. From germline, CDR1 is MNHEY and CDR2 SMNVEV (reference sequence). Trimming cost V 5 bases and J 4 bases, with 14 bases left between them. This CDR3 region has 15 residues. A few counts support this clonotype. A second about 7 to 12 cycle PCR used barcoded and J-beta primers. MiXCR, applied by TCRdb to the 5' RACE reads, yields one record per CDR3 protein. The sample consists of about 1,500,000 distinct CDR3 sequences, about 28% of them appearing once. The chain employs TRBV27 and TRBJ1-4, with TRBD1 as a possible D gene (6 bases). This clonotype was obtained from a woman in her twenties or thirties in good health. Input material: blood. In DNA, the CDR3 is TGTGCCAGCAGTCCGATGACAGGAGGTAATGAAAAACTGTTTTTT. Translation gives CASSPMTGGNEKLFF. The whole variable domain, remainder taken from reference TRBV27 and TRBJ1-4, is EAQVTQNPRYLITVTGKKLTVTCSQNMNHEYMSWYRQDPGLGLRQIYYSMNVEVTDKGDVPEGYKVSRKEKRNFPLILESPSPNQTSLYFCASSPMTGGNEKLFFGSGTQLSVL.